This is a list of T cell receptor beta chains from one sample in a study of blood T cells in healthy people across ages. TCRdb called the 5' RACE reads again in MiXCR, with one record for every CDR3 protein. This sample has about 1.8 million distinct CDR3 sequences, with roughly 52% found just once. The sequenced sample was blood. The receptors stem from a woman aged 40 to 55 in good health. The CDR3 runs from the conserved cysteine through the conserved F or W. D genes are given only for firm matches.

J: TRBJ2-7
D: NA
V: TRBV28
CDR3: CASSFPRGLAYEQYF

J: TRBJ1-2
D: NA
V: TRBV4-1
CDR3: CASSQEVQGNYDYTF

J: TRBJ2-6
D: NA
V: TRBV28
CDR3: CASRASGANVLTF

J: TRBJ2-5
D: TRBD2
V: TRBV7-2
CDR3: CASSLLGLAQETQYF

J: TRBJ2-1
D: NA
V: TRBV7-2
CDR3: CASSLAVRTGGLGNEQFF

J: TRBJ1-5
D: TRBD1
V: TRBV2
CDR3: CASKGGTGNQPQHF

J: TRBJ2-7
D: NA
V: TRBV24-1
CDR3: CATSGSQGDYEQYF

J: TRBJ1-1
D: NA
V: TRBV9
CDR3: CASSVGAATEAFF

J: TRBJ1-2
D: TRBD1
V: TRBV20-1
CDR3: CSARISTGEGYTF

J: TRBJ2-7
D: NA
V: TRBV7-8
CDR3: CASTPRASYEQYF

J: TRBJ1-4
D: NA
V: TRBV18
CDR3: CASSPVGGRYEKLFF

J: TRBJ1-5
D: NA
V: TRBV4-3
CDR3: CASSPGSGPQHF

J: TRBJ2-7
D: NA
V: TRBV27
CDR3: CASSLSRGFSSYEQYF

J: TRBJ2-7
D: NA
V: TRBV27
CDR3: CASRGWRNEQYF

J: TRBJ2-5
D: NA
V: TRBV6-6
CDR3: CASSQTLAKEKTQYF

J: TRBJ2-1
D: NA
V: TRBV20-1
CDR3: CSARLGVIPNEQFF

J: TRBJ2-1
D: TRBD1
V: TRBV20-1
CDR3: CGAQDRGNEQFF

J: TRBJ2-3
D: TRBD2
V: TRBV6-2/TRBV6-3
CDR3: CASRARLAGGQTDTQYF

J: TRBJ2-5
D: TRBD1
V: TRBV20-1
CDR3: CIPHGSGTGETYEQYF

J: TRBJ1-2
D: NA
V: TRBV6-2/TRBV6-3
CDR3: CASRTHTGQSNYGYTF

J: TRBJ2-3
D: NA
V: TRBV28
CDR3: CASTQGVLSTDTQYF

J: TRBJ2-1
D: TRBD2
V: TRBV4-2
CDR3: CASSQGTSGIESEQFF

J: TRBJ2-1
D: NA
V: TRBV4-2
CDR3: CASSRWGDYNEQFF

J: TRBJ2-3
D: TRBD2
V: TRBV5-1
CDR3: CASSLGLAMRKDTQYF

J: TRBJ2-5
D: NA
V: TRBV7-8
CDR3: CASSFRDSAGETQYF

J: TRBJ1-2
D: NA
V: TRBV6-1
CDR3: CASSEANLPGNYGYTF

J: TRBJ2-3
D: TRBD2
V: TRBV5-1
CDR3: CASSLASGVGATDTQYF

J: NA
D: TRBD1
V: TRBV6-2/TRBV6-3
CDR3: CASWTGVLYEQYF

J: TRBJ1-4
D: NA
V: TRBV5-6
CDR3: CASSLEVGRINEKLFF

J: TRBJ2-3
D: NA
V: TRBV9
CDR3: CASSANMDTQYF

J: TRBJ1-1
D: TRBD1
V: TRBV27
CDR3: CASRDGQGGTEAFF

J: TRBJ2-5
D: NA
V: TRBV7-9
CDR3: CASSPPVGAGETQYF

J: TRBJ2-7
D: NA
V: TRBV29-1
CDR3: CSVEGRGSEQYF

J: TRBJ2-5
D: NA
V: TRBV20-1
CDR3: CSARPGARSQETQYF

J: TRBJ2-5
D: NA
V: TRBV28
CDR3: CASRSNSETQYF

J: TRBJ2-1
D: NA
V: TRBV12-3/TRBV12-4
CDR3: CASSLLGFYNEQFF

J: NA
D: NA
V: TRBV20-1
CDR3: CSARQGFSEQYF

J: TRBJ2-1
D: NA
V: TRBV2
CDR3: CASRQEGNEQFF

J: TRBJ2-5
D: TRBD1
V: TRBV6-6
CDR3: CASSGTGRLETQYF

J: TRBJ1-5
D: NA
V: TRBV19
CDR3: CASSILRTPGDQPQHF

J: TRBJ2-3
D: TRBD2
V: TRBV20-1
CDR3: CSVGGLAGLTDTQYF

J: TRBJ2-7
D: NA
V: TRBV12-3/TRBV12-4
CDR3: CASRMAPYEQYF

J: NA
D: NA
V: TRBV14
CDR3: CASSQRGASYNEQYF

J: TRBJ1-3
D: NA
V: TRBV7-6
CDR3: CASSLAGPSSGNTIYF

J: TRBJ2-3
D: TRBD2
V: TRBV4-3
CDR3: CASSRLASSTDTQYF

J: TRBJ1-2
D: NA
V: TRBV20-1
CDR3: CSARYSVGYTF

J: TRBJ2-5
D: TRBD2
V: TRBV5-6
CDR3: CAIEFPGLAGAQETQYF

J: TRBJ1-6
D: NA
V: TRBV3-1
CDR3: CASSQGGSPLHF